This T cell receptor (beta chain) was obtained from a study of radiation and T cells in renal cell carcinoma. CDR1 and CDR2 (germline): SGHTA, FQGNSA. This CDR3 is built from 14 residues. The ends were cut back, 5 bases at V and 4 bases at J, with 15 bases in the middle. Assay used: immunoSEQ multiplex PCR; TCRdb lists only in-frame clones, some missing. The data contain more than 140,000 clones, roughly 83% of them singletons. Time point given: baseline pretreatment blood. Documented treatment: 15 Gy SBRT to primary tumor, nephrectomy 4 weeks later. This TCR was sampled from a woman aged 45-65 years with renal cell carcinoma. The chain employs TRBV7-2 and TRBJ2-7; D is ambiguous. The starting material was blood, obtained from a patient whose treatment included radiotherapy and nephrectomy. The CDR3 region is CASSRTDDLYEQYF. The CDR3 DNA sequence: TGTGCCAGCAGCCGTACGGACGATTTATACGAGCAGTACTTC.